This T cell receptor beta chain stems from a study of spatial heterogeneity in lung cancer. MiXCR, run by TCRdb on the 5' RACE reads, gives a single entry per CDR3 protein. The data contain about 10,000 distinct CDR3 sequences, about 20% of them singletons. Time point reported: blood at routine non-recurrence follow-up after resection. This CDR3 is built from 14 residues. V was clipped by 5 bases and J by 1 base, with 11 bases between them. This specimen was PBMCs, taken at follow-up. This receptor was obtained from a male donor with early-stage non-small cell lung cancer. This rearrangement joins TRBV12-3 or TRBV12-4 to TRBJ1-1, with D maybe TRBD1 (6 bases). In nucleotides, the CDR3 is TGTGCCAGCAGTCTCCGGACAGAGAACACTGAAGCTTTCTTT. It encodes CASSLRTENTEAFF.